Listed here is a single T cell receptor (beta chain). The sample originates from a study of shared clonotypes between healthy human individuals. Overall study context: Each donor had three CD4 naive, three CD4 memory, two CD8 naive and one CD8 memory plate.

Trimming took 0 bases from V and 2 from J; bases not matched to a gene: 10. The CDR3 spans 18 residues. Germline V gene lookup returns CDR1 LNHDA and CDR2 SQIVND (reference sequence). Produced via immunoSEQ multiplex PCR; TCRdb's table is partial and in-frame only. The sample includes some 550,000 clones, approximately 97% of them seen just once. This TCR came from a woman aged 25-40 years in good health. Sequencing was performed on naive CD4+ T cells sorted from blood. Specified subset: CD45RA+ positively selected. The rearrangement uses TRBV19 and TRBJ2-3, with TRBD2 identical over 8 bases. Written as DNA, the CDR3 is TGTGCCAGTAGTATAGATCTGGGCTCGGGAGGGACCACAGATACGCAGTATTTT. The encoded protein is CASSIDLGSGGTTDTQYF.